This TCR beta chain was captured in a study of OX40 agonist ivuxolimab in advanced cancers. Background on the study: Patients in dose escalation had liver, melanoma, kidney or head and neck cancers. Regarding the study as a whole: Mean expanded clone counts were higher in CD8+ than CD4+ T cells.

CDR1 is SGHRS, CDR2 YFSETQ, per germline. The CDR3 totals 16 residues. Trimming took off 4 bases at V and 1 base at J, with 14 bases between the two ends. The protocol was immunoSEQ multiplex PCR, while the TCRdb copy is restricted to in-frame clones and leaves out a portion. The table records fewer than 80,000 clones, about 90% of them present only once. About this clone itself: The antigen remains unidentified.

The chain is built from TRBV5-1 and TRBJ2-2; TRBD2 might be the D (5 bases). The TCR sequence derives from an adult with an advanced solid tumor such as melanoma, head and neck, liver or kidney cancer. This sample comprised CD4+ or CD8+ T cells sorted from blood, obtained in a trial of the OX40 agonist ivuxolimab. CDR3 nucleotides: TGCGCCAGCAGCCCCCTGACTACGGGGAACACCGGGGAGCTGTTTTTT. Translation: CASSPLTTGNTGELFF. Full variable domain (rest looked up from reference TRBV5-1 and TRBJ2-2): KAGVTQTPRYLIKTRGQQVTLSCSPISGHRSVSWYQQTPGQGLQFLFEYFSETQRNKGNFPGRFSGRQFSNSRSEMNVSTLELGDSALYLCASSPLTTGNTGELFFGEGSRLTVL.